Listed below are T cell receptor beta chains from one sample, sequenced in a study of OX40 agonist ivuxolimab in advanced cancers. Repertoires were generated with immunoSEQ multiplex PCR, while TCRdb's copy carries only in-frame clones and drops some. Of over 70,000 clones in the sample, 85% to 90% were seen once. The source was CD4+ or CD8+ T cells sorted from blood, collected in a trial of the OX40 agonist ivuxolimab. The receptors were gathered from an adult with an advanced solid tumor such as melanoma, head and neck, liver or kidney cancer. CDR3s include the opening cysteine and the closing phenylalanine or tryptophan. A D gene is named only where the DNA matches it firmly. The size entry is marked missing in some rows and otherwise reads once, few, many or a size class.

size	V	J	length	D	DNA	CDR3
NA	TRBV7-9	TRBJ1-2	14	TRBD1	TGTGCCAGCAGCATGGGACAGGGGGTCTATGGCTACACCTTC	CASSMGQGVYGYTF
NA	TRBV5-4	TRBJ2-2	15	NA	TGTGCCAGCAGCTTGGTTGGGGTAGGGGCCGGGGAGCTGTTTTTT	CASSLVGVGAGELFF
NA	TRBV5-1	TRBJ2-7	18	TRBD2	TGCGCCAGCAGCTTGGCCGGGGGAAGCGGGATTACCTCCTACGAGCAGTACTTC	CASSLAGGSGITSYEQYF
NA	TRBV11-3	TRBJ2-7	16	TRBD2	TGTGCCAGCAGCTTAGATCTTACTAGCGGCACCTACGAGCAGTACTTC	CASSLDLTSGTYEQYF
NA	TRBV6-5	TRBJ2-7	16	NA	TGTGCCAGCAGTTACTCCGGAGCAGGGAGTGGGTACGAGCAGTACTTC	CASSYSGAGSGYEQYF
NA	TRBV27	TRBJ2-2	13	NA	TGTGCCAGCAGTACCTTCCAGGCCGGGGAGCTGTTTTTT	CASSTFQAGELFF
NA	TRBV6-1	TRBJ1-2	13	NA	TGTGCCAGCCGATACTCGGGAGACTATGGCTACACCTTC	CASRYSGDYGYTF
NA	TRBV6-5	TRBJ2-3	12	NA	TGTGCCAGCAGTTACCGGGGAGATACGCAGTATTTT	CASSYRGDTQYF
once	TRBV11-3	TRBJ2-2	14	NA	TGTGCCAGCAGCCGAGACAGGAACACCGGGGAGCTGTTTTTT	CASSRDRNTGELFF
NA	TRBV5-1	TRBJ2-7	14	NA	TGCGCCAGCAGCTTTAGTGACGGCCCCTACGAGCAGTACTTC	CASSFSDGPYEQYF
NA	TRBV19	TRBJ1-2	16	TRBD1	TGTGCCAGTAGTATGGACAGGGCGCGTCCTGGCTATGGCTACACCTTC	CASSMDRARPGYGYTF
NA	TRBV30	TRBJ1-3	17	NA	TGTGCCTGGGACGGGACCGGGGCCGAAAACTCTGGAAACACCATATATTTT	CAWDGTGAENSGNTIYF
few	TRBV11-2	TRBJ2-7	15	TRBD2	TGTGCCAGCAGCTTAGGGCTAGCGGGAGGCTACGAGCAGTACTTC	CASSLGLAGGYEQYF
NA	TRBV30	TRBJ2-2	16	NA	TGTGCCTGGAGTCCCGGGACTCGACAGGGCACCGGGGAGCTGTTTTTT	CAWSPGTRQGTGELFF
NA	TRBV18	TRBJ2-3	16	TRBD2	TGTGCCAGCTCACCAAGACTAGCGACTAGCACAGATACGCAGTATTTT	CASSPRLATSTDTQYF
once	TRBV20-1	TRBJ2-5	11	NA	TGCAGTGCTCAGGAATCCGAGACCCAGTACTTC	CSAQESETQYF
NA	TRBV7-2	TRBJ2-2	16	NA	TGTGCCAGCAGCTTAGTACAGGGACTCAACACCGGGGAGCTGTTTTTT	CASSLVQGLNTGELFF
NA	TRBV18	TRBJ1-5	14	NA	TGTGCCAGCTCACCGTCTAAGGGGGGCCAGCCCCAGCATTTT	CASSPSKGGQPQHF
NA	TRBV5-4	TRBJ2-3	15	TRBD1	TGTGCCAGCAGCGGCCGGGACAGGGGCACAGATACGCAGTATTTT	CASSGRDRGTDTQYF
once	TRBV6-5	TRBJ2-2	14	NA	TGTGCCAGCACCTTGGAAGCAAGAACCGGGGAGCTGTTTTTT	CASTLEARTGELFF
NA	TRBV18	TRBJ2-5	14	TRBD2	TGTGCCAGCTCACCGCTAGCGGGAAGTGAGACCCAGTACTTC	CASSPLAGSETQYF
NA	TRBV19	TRBJ2-1	14	NA	TGTGCCAGTAGTAGTCAGGGTTCCTACAATGAGCAGTTCTTC	CASSSQGSYNEQFF
NA	TRBV2	TRBJ2-2	17	NA	TGTGCCAGCAGTGAATCCAGGGTTGGCTTCTCAACCGGGGAGCTGTTTTTT	CASSESRVGFSTGELFF
NA	TRBV7-9	TRBJ2-3	15	TRBD2	TGTGCCAGCAGCGCCGGACTAGCGGGTACAGATACGCAGTATTTT	CASSAGLAGTDTQYF
NA	TRBV10-3	TRBJ1-1	18	NA	TGTGCCATCAGTGAGCTATCCCTCGAGGGAGGGTCGGGCACTGAAGCTTTCTTT	CAISELSLEGGSGTEAFF
NA	TRBV19	TRBJ1-5	13	NA	TGTGCCAGTAGTTTACAGGGTAATCAGCCCCAGCATTTT	CASSLQGNQPQHF
NA	TRBV25-1	TRBJ1-2	11	NA	TGTGCCAGCAGTGAGCTCCAGGCTTACACCTTC	CASSELQAYTF
NA	TRBV5-1	TRBJ2-1	17	TRBD2	TGCGCCAGCAGACCAGTTGACAGGACTAGCGGATACAATGAGCAGTTCTTC	CASRPVDRTSGYNEQFF
few	TRBV10-3	TRBJ1-2	11	NA	TGTGCCACCGCTCTTAACTATGGCTACACCTTC	CATALNYGYTF